One and the same sample provided the 11 T cell receptor beta chains below, sequenced in a study of cytomegalovirus exposure and HLA in healthy donors. Libraries were prepared by immunoSEQ multiplex PCR; TCRdb keeps only in-frame clonotypes and omits some of them. The sample carries about 130,000 clones, about 88% recorded once. The sample was PBMCs. These receptors were obtained from a woman aged 18-35 years in good health and CMV-seropositive.

This chain links TRBV30 with TRBJ1-1; 12 nucleotides align to TRBD1. V lost 1 base to trimming and J lost 9 bases; unmatched junction nucleotides: 6. The CDR3 is 14 residues long. Germline CDR1 reads GTSNPN; CDR2 reads SVGIG (reference sequence). In DNA, the CDR3 is TGTGCCTGGAGTGATCGCCGGGACAGGGGGCAAGCTTTCTTT. Encoded protein: CAWSDRRDRGQAFF.

The V call is TRBV28, the J call TRBJ1-5, with TRBD1 as a possible D gene (5 bases). The CDR3 is made up of 15 amino acids. CDR1 is MDHEN and CDR2 is SYDVKM in the germline V gene. Trimming pared 8 bases from V and 0 bases from J, leaving 14 bases between. The CDR3, as DNA: TGTGCCAGCTTCCAGGGAATCGGTAGCAATCAGCCCCAGCATTTT. This encodes CASFQGIGSNQPQHF.

The genes are TRBV6-6 and TRBJ1-2; D gene ambiguous. This CDR3 spans 13 amino acids. Trimming left V 8 bases short and J 5 bases short, with 15 bases between. CDR1 MNHNY and CDR2 SVGAGI come from the germline V gene (reference sequence). CDR3 loop: CASRPTERYGYTF. The CDR3 DNA reads TGTGCCAGCCGACCCACAGAGAGATATGGCTACACCTTC.

This rearrangement joins TRBV7-2 to TRBJ2-1; no reliable D call. Germline CDR1 reads SGHTA; CDR2 reads FQGNSA. CDR3 length: 11 amino acids. Trimming stripped 7 bases from V and 10 bases from J, with 11 bases between. CDR3 protein: CASTRVGEQFF. As DNA, the CDR3 is TGTGCCAGCACTCGCGTCGGGGAGCAGTTCTTC.

The rearrangement uses TRBV19 and TRBJ2-3, with D tentatively TRBD1 (5 bases). CDR1 and CDR2 (germline): LNHDA, SQIVND (reference sequence). V was pared by 4 bases and J by 4 bases, with 9 bases between. CDR3 length: 13 residues. CDR3 bases: TGTGCCAGTAGTAAGGGGCAGTCAGATACGCAGTATTTT. Its protein is CASSKGQSDTQYF.

The chain carries TRBV6-5 and TRBJ2-7; possibly TRBD2 for D (6 bases). In germline, CDR1 is MNHEY, CDR2 SVGAGI. The CDR3 sequence is 14 residues long. The V end lost 6 bases, the J end lost 2 bases, and 14 bases lay between the germline ends. The CDR3 protein is CASRRRRGAYEQYF. The CDR3 bases are TGTGCCAGCAGACGGAGGAGGGGCGCCTACGAGCAGTACTTC.

This clone showed up just once. V usage is TRBV7-2 and J usage is TRBJ2-7; 8 nucleotides align to TRBD1. This CDR3 contains 16 residues. Germline V gene data show CDR1 as SGHTA and CDR2 as FQGNSA. V dropped 4 bases and J dropped 5; count of bases not matched to a gene: 13. CDR3 region: CASSYPRGTGVNEQYF. The CDR3 DNA reads TGTGCCAGCAGCTACCCACGGGGGACAGGAGTTAACGAGCAGTACTTC.

This clone has more than one count but fewer than ten. The V call is TRBV28, the J call TRBJ1-3, with 10 bases matching TRBD1. Losses at the gene ends were 2 bases for V and 0 bases for J; bases not matched to a gene: 7. CDR1 is MDHEN and CDR2 is SYDVKM in the germline V gene. This CDR3 comprises 18 residues. CDR3 region: CASSLGTGAINSGNTIYF. The DNA for the CDR3 is TGTGCCAGCAGTTTAGGGACAGGGGCGATCAACTCTGGAAACACCATATATTTT.

The chain joins TRBV28 to TRBJ1-6; 8 bases agree with TRBD1. With 8 bases clipped from V and 0 bases from J, the junction kept 3 bases outside the gene matches. The CDR3 has 15 amino acids. Germline assignment: CDR1 MDHEN and CDR2 SYDVKM. CDR3 amino acids: CASHRGSSYNSPLHF. In DNA form, the CDR3 reads TGTGCCAGCCACAGGGGGAGCTCCTATAATTCACCCCTCCACTTT.

The rearrangement uses TRBV6-1 and TRBJ1-6; TRBD1 might be the D (6 bases). Germline CDR1 and CDR2: MNHNS and SASEGT. The V gene lost 6 bases and the J gene lost 11 bases, with 8 bases spanning the gap. CDR3 length: 11 residues. CDR3 amino acids: CASSRGTPLHF. The DNA of the CDR3 is TGTGCCAGCAGCAGGGGTACACCCCTCCACTTT.

The CDR3 spells CASRLTGWSTEAFF. Here the CDR3 DNA reads TGTGCCAGCAGGCTTACAGGGTGGAGCACTGAAGCTTTCTTT. The chain uses TRBV7-2 and TRBJ1-1, with D perhaps matching TRBD1 (6 bases). The length of the CDR3 is 14 residues. Germline V gene lookup returns CDR1 SGHTA and CDR2 FQGNSA. V was shortened by 6 bases and J by 4 bases, with 15 bases between the two germline ends. Full variable domain (missing parts from reference TRBV7-2 and TRBJ1-1): GAGVSQSPSNKVTEKGKDVELRCDPISGHTALYWYRQSLGQGLEFLIYFQGNSAPDKSGLPSDRFSAERTGGSVSTLTIQRTQQEDSAVYLCASRLTGWSTEAFFGQGTRLTVV.